A selection of T cell receptor beta chains follows, all from one sample in a study of early stage breast cancer tumors. The protocol was immunoSEQ multiplex PCR, while the TCRdb copy is restricted to in-frame clones and leaves out a portion. The sample contains 40,000 to 60,000 clones, approximately 78% of which appear only once. Sample: blood. The receptor set was obtained from a person aged 40 to 50 with breast cancer. Each CDR3 is given with its conserved first and last residue. The order of the fields is D gene, CDR3 length, J gene, clone size, V gene, CDR3 DNA, CDR3 protein. A D gene is named only where the DNA matches it firmly. Clone sizes are given selectively: once, few, many, or a class where the clone is expanded.

TRBD2 17 TRBJ2-7 . TRBV11-3 TGTGCCAGCAGCTTAGGTAGCGGGAGGGCCGACGGGTACGAGCAGTACTTC CASSLGSGRADGYEQYF
. 13 TRBJ2-7 . TRBV6-1 TGTGCCAGCAGTTCAACCGAAACCTACGAGCAGTACTTC CASSSTETYEQYF
. 14 TRBJ2-2 . TRBV19 TGTGCCAGTAAGGAGGGGAGATCCGCCGGGGAGCTGTTTTTT CASKEGRSAGELFF
. 14 TRBJ1-5 . TRBV7-2 TGTGCCAGCAGCTTAGCAGGAGGCAATCAGCCCCAGCATTTT CASSLAGGNQPQHF
. 14 TRBJ2-7 . TRBV11-3 TGTGCCAGCACCCAAGCTAGCGCCCGGGGCGAGCAGTACTTC CASTQASARGEQYF
. 14 TRBJ2-1 . TRBV19 TGTGCCAGTAGCCTTGGAGGGGGTTGGGGTGAGCAGTTCTTC CASSLGGGWGEQFF
TRBD1 18 TRBJ2-3 . TRBV29-1 TGCAGCGTTGATGAAATGGGACAGGGAAACTTTGGCACAGATACGCAGTATTTT CSVDEMGQGNFGTDTQYF
. 16 TRBJ1-4 . TRBV18 TGTGCCAGCTCACCCTCGGGCGGGGTCGCGATGAAAGAACTGTTTTTT CASSPSGGVAMKELFF
TRBD1 15 TRBJ1-6 . TRBV4-2 TGTGCCAGCAGCCAAGAGGGGACAGGGGATTCACCCCTCCACTTT CASSQEGTGDSPLHF
TRBD2 14 TRBJ2-7 medium-sized TRBV19 TGTGCCAGTAGTACTAGCGGGAGCTCCTACGAGCAGTACTTC CASSTSGSSYEQYF
. 16 TRBJ1-1 many TRBV5-1 TGCGCCAGCAGCCAGGCCAACGGGGGCATGAACACTGAAGCTTTCTTT CASSQANGGMNTEAFF
TRBD1 14 TRBJ2-7 . TRBV19 TGTGCCAGTAGTATGACAGGGGGTTTCGACGAGCAGTACTTC CASSMTGGFDEQYF
TRBD2 15 TRBJ2-7 . TRBV7-9 TGTGCCAGCAGCTTAGACGGGGGGAATAACTACGAGCAGTACTTC CASSLDGGNNYEQYF
TRBD2 17 TRBJ2-3 . TRBV19 TGTGCCAGTAGTACAAGGACTAGCGGGGCTAGCACAGATACGCAGTATTTT CASSTRTSGASTDTQYF
. 13 TRBJ2-5 . TRBV11-2 TGTGCCAGCAGCCCCGGTGGGCTAGAGACCCAGTACTTC CASSPGGLETQYF
TRBD2 14 TRBJ2-1 . TRBV6-5 TGTGCCAGCATTCGTGGACTAGCGGGCGGTGAGCAGTTCTTC CASIRGLAGGEQFF
TRBD2 12 TRBJ2-1 . TRBV19 TGTGCCAGTTCTAGCGGGAGACATGAGCAGTTCTTC CASSSGRHEQFF
. 15 TRBJ2-7 . TRBV30 TGTGCCTGGAGTGTACTCTCCACCGACAGGTACGAGCAGTACTTC CAWSVLSTDRYEQYF
TRBD2 14 TRBJ2-1 . TRBV25-1 TGTGCCAGCAGTCTACCCGGGAGGGGGAATGAGCAGTTCTTC CASSLPGRGNEQFF
TRBD1 15 TRBJ2-2 once TRBV5-1 TGCGCCAGCAGCTTAGGGGGCTCAGATACCGGGGAGCTGTTTTTT CASSLGGSDTGELFF